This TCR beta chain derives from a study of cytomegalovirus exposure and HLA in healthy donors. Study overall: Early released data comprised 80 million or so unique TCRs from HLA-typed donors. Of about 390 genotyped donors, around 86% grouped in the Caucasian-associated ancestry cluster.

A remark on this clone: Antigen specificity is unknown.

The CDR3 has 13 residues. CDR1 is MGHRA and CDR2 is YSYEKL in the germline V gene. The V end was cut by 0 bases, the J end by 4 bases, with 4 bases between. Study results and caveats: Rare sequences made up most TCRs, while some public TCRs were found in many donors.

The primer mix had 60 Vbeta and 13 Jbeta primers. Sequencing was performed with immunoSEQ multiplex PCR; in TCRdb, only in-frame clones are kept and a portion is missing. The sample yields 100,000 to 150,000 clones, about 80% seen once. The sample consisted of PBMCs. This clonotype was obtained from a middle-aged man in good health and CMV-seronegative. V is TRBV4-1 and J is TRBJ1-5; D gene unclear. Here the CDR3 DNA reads TGCGCCAGCAGCCAAGATCCGAATCAGCCCCAGCATTTT. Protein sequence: CASSQDPNQPQHF.